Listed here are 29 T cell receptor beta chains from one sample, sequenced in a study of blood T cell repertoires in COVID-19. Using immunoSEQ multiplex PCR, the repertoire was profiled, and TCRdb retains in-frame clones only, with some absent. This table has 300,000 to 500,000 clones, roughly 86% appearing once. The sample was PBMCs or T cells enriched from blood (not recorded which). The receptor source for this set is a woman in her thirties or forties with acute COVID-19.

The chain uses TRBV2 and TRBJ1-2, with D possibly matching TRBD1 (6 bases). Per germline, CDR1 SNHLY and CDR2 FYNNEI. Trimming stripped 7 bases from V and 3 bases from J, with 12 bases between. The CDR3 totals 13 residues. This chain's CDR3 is CASKAGDHYGYTF. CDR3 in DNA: TGTGCCAGCAAGGCAGGGGATCACTATGGCTACACCTTC.

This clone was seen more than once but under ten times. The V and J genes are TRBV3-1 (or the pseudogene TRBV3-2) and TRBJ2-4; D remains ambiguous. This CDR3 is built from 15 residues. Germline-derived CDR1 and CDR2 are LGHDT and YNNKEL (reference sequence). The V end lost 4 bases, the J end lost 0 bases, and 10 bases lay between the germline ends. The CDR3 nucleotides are TGTGCCAGCAGCCGCACTCTCCTAGCCAAAAACATTCAGTACTTC. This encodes CASSRTLLAKNIQYF.

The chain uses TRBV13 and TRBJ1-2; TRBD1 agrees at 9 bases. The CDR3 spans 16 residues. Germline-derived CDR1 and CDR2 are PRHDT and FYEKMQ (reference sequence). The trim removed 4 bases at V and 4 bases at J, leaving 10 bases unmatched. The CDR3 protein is CASSSASGQGIYGYTF. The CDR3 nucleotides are TGTGCCAGCAGCTCCGCCTCTGGACAGGGGATCTATGGCTACACCTTC.

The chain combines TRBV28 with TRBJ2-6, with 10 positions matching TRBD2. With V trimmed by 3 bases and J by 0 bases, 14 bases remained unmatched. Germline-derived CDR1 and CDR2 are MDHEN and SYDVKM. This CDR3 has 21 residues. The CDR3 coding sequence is TGTGCCAGCAGTTTTTCAACCCCTAGCGGGGGCCTATTCTCTGGGGCCAACGTCCTGACTTTC. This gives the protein CASSFSTPSGGLFSGANVLTF.

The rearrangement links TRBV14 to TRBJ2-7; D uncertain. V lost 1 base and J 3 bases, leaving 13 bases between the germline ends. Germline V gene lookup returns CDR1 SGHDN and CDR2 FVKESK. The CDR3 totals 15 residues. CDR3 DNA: TGTGCCAGCAGCCAAGGTCGCAGACTCTTCTACGAGCAGTACTTC. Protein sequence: CASSQGRRLFYEQYF.

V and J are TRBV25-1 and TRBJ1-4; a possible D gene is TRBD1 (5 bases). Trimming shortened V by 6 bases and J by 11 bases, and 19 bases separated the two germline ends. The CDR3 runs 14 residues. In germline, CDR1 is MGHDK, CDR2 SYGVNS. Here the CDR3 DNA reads TGTGCCAGCAGATCAAAGGGGCCGTCTCATAAACTGTTTTTT. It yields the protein CASRSKGPSHKLFF.

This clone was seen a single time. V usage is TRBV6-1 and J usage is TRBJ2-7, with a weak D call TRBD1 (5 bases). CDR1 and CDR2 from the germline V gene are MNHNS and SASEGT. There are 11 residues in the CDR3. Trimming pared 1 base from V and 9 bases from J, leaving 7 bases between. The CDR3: CASSEGGGQYF. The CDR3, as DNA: TGTGCCAGCAGTGAAGGGGGCGGGCAGTACTTC.

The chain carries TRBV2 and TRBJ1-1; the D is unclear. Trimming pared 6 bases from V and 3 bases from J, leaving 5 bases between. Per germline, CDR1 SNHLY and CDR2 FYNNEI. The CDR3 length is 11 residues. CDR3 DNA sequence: TGTGCCAGCAGGCGGGACACTGAAGCTTTCTTT. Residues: CASRRDTEAFF. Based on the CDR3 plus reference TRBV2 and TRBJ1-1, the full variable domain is EPEVTQTPSHQVTQMGQEVILRCVPISNHLYFYWYRQILGQKVEFLVSFYNNEISEKSEIFDDQFSVERPDGSNFTLKIRSTKLEDSAMYFCASRRDTEAFFGQGTRLTVV.

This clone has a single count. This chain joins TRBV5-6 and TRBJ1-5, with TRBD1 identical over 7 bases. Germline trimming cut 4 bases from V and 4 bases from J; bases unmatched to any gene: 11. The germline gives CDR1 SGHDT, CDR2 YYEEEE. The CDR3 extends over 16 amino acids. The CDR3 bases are TGTGCCAGCAGCATAGGAGGACAGGTGCCGAATCAGCCCCAGCATTTT. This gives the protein CASSIGGQVPNQPQHF.

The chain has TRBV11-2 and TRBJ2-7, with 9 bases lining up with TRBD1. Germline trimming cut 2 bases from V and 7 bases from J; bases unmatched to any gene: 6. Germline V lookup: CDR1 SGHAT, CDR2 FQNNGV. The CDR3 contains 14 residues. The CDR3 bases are TGTGCCAGCAGCTTATCCCCGGGACAGGGTGAGCAGTACTTC. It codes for CASSLSPGQGEQYF.

CDR3 sequence: CSLADTTYNEQFF. As DNA, the CDR3 is TGCAGCCTTGCGGACACTACCTACAATGAGCAGTTCTTC. V and J are TRBV29-1 and TRBJ2-1; tentative D call: TRBD1 (5 bases). The CDR3 has 13 amino acids. CDR1 and CDR2 (germline): SQVTM, ANQGSEA. V dropped 8 bases and J dropped 2 bases, with 13 bases sitting between them.

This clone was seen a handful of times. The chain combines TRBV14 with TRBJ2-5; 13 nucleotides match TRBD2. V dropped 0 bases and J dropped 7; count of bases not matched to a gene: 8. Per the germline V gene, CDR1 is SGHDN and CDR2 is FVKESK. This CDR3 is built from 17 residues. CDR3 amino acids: CASSQDLTSGGVRTQYF. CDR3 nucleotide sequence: TGTGCCAGCAGCCAAGATCTAACTAGCGGGGGGGTGAGGACCCAGTACTTC.

CDR3 protein: CASSLAGGPYEQYF. In nucleotides, the CDR3 is TGTGCCAGCAGTCTAGCGGGGGGGCCCTACGAGCAGTACTTC. The rearrangement joins TRBV6-5 to TRBJ2-7; 12 bases are a match to TRBD2. After removal of 5 bases from V and 2 bases from J, the junction contained 1 base not matched to a gene. The germline V gene encodes CDR1 MNHEY and CDR2 SVGAGI. This CDR3 region has 14 residues.

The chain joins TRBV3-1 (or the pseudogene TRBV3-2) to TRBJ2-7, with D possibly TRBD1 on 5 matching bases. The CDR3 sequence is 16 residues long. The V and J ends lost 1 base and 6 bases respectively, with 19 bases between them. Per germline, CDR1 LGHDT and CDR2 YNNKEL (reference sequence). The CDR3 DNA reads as TGTGCCAGCAGCCAAGGGTGGAACCAGGGTTTTAGCGAGCAGTACTTC. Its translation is CASSQGWNQGFSEQYF.

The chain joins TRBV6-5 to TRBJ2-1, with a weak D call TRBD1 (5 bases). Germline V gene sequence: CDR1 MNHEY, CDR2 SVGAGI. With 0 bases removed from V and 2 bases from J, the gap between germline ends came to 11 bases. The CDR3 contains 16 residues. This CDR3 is CASSYSRTLTYNEQFF. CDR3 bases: TGTGCCAGCAGTTACTCGCGGACACTCACCTACAATGAGCAGTTCTTC.

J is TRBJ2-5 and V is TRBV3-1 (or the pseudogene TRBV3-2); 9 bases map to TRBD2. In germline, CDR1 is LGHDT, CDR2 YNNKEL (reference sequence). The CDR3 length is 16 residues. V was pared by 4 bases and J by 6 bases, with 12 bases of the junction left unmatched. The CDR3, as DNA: TGTGCCAGCAGCCCCTTCGAGGGAGCGGGGGGTCAGACCCAGTACTTC. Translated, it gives CASSPFEGAGGQTQYF.

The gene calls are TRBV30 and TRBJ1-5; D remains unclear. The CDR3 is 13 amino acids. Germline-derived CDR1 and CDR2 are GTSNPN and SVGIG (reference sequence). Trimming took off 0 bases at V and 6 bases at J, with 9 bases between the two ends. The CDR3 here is CAWSVETTQPQHF. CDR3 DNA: TGTGCCTGGAGTGTAGAGACAACTCAGCCCCAGCATTTT.

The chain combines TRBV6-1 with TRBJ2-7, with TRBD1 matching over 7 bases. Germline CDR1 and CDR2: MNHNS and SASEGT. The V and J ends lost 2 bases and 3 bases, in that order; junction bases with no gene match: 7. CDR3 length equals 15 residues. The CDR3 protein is CASSEIDRVDYEQYF. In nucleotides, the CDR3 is TGTGCCAGCAGTGAAATAGACAGGGTGGACTACGAGCAGTACTTC.

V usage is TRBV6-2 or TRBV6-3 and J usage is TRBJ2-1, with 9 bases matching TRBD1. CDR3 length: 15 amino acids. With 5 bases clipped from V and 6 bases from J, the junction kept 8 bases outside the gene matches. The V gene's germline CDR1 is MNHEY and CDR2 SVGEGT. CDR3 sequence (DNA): TGTGCCAGCAGTCGGACAGGGGAATTGAGCAATGAGCAGTTCTTC. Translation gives CASSRTGELSNEQFF.

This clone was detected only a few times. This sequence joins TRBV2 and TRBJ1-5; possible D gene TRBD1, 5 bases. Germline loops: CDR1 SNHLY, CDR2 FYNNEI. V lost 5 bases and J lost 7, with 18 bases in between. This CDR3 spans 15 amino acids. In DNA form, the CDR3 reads TGTGCCAGCAGTCCTAGTGGGAGGGGTAGGCAGCCCCAGCATTTT. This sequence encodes CASSPSGRGRQPQHF.

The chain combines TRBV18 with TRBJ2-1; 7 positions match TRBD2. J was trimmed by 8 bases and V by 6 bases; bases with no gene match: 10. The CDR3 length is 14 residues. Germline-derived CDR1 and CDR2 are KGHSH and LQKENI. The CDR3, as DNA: TGTGCCAGCTCGCCCCGAGCTAGCGGCGATGAGCAGTTCTTC. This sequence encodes CASSPRASGDEQFF. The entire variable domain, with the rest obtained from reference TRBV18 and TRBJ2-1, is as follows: NAGVMQNPRHLVRRRGQEARLRCSPMKGHSHVYWYRQLPEEGLKFMVYLQKENIIDESGMPKERFSAEFPKEGPSILRIQQVVRGDSAAYFCASSPRASGDEQFFGPGTRLTVL.

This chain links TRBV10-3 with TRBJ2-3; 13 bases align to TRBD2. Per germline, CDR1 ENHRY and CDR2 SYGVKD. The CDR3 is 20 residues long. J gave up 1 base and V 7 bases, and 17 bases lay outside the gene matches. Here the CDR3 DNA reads TGTGCCATCACCGCCCGACTAGCGGGGGGAGCGGGGGCTGGCACAGATACGCAGTATTTT. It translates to CAITARLAGGAGAGTDTQYF.

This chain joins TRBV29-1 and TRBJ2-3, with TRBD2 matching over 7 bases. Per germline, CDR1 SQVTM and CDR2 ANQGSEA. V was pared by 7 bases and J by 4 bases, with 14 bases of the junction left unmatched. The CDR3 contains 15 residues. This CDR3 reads CSARGVPARADTQYF. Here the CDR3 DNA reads TGCAGCGCCCGGGGGGTCCCCGCCCGCGCAGATACGCAGTATTTT.

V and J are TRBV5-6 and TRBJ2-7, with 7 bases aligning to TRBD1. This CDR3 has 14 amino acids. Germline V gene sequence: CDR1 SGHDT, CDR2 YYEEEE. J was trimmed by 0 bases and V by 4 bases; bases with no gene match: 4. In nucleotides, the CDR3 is TGTGCCAGCAGCCCCGGGACAGCCTCCTACGAGCAGTACTTC. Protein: CASSPGTASYEQYF.

CDR3 sequence reads: CASSLEGAGRGTQYF. The CDR3 nucleotides are TGTGCCAGCAGTCTAGAGGGGGCGGGACGGGGGACCCAGTACTTC. The chain combines TRBV6-6 with TRBJ2-5; maybe TRBD1 (7 bases). V was trimmed by 5 bases and J by 7 bases, leaving 20 bases between them. The CDR3 extends over 15 amino acids. CDR1 MNHNY and CDR2 SVGAGI come from the germline V gene (reference sequence).

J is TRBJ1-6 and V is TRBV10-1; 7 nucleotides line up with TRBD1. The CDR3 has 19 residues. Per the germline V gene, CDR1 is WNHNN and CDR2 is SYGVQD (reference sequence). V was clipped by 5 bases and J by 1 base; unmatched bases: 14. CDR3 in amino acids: CASSRQGSVLRSYNSPLHF. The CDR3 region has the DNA TGCGCCAGCAGTAGACAGGGATCAGTTCTCAGATCCTATAATTCACCCCTCCACTTT.

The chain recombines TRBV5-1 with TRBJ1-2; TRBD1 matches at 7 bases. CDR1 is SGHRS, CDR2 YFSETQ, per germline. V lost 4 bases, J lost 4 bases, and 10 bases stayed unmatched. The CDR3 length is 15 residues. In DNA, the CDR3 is TGCGCCAGCAGCATGATGACAGGGCAGGGCTATGGCTACACCTTC. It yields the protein CASSMMTGQGYGYTF. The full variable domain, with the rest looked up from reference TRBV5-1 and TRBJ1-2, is KAGVTQTPRYLIKTRGQQVTLSCSPISGHRSVSWYQQTPGQGLQFLFEYFSETQRNKGNFPGRFSGRQFSNSRSEMNVSTLELGDSALYLCASSMMTGQGYGYTFGSGTRLTVV.

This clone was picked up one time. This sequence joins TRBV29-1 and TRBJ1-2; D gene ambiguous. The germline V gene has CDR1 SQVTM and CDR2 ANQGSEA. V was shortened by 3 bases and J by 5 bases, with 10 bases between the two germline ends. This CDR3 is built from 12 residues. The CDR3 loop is CSVDYQTYGYTF. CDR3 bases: TGCAGCGTTGACTATCAGACTTATGGCTACACCTTC. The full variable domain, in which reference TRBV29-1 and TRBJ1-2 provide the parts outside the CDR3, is SAVISQKPSRDICQRGTSLTIQCQVDSQVTMMFWYRQQPGQSLTLIATANQGSEATYESGFVIDKFPISRPNLTFSTLTVSNMSPEDSSIYLCSVDYQTYGYTFGSGTRLTVV.

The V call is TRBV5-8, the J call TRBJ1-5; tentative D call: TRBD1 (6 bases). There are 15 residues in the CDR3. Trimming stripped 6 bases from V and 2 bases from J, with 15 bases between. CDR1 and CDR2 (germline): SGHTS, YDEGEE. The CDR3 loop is CASTSYTGRNQPQHF. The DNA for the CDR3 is TGTGCCAGCACCTCGTATACAGGGCGCAATCAGCCCCAGCATTTT.